The present entry profiles one TCR beta chain with its context. Antigen unknown. TCRdb fed the reads into MiXCR, producing one record per CDR3 protein. The sample records just over 450,000 distinct CDR3 sequences, approximately 46% being singletons. This sample is drawn from a study of T cell repertoires in cytomegalovirus infection. About the research overall: Well-studied HLA-B-restricted epitopes and recently identified HLA-C-restricted epitopes of CMV were both used in the study. Evidence of both CMV infection and a matching HLA type came from public TCR beta signatures.

V dropped 5 bases and J dropped 6 bases, with 17 bases sitting between them. CDR1 and CDR2 (germline): SGHVS, FNYEAQ. The CDR3 is made up of 14 amino acids. V gene TRBV7-6 combines with J gene TRBJ2-7; D remains ambiguous. The sample was cultured PBMCs, taken from culture after CMV antigen stimulation. The receptor was derived from a human donor in good health (CMV status not recorded). Some clones in this sample may be carry-over from other donors' samples. The CDR3 is CASSPLEGSSEQYF. CDR3 sequence (DNA): TGTGCCAGCAGCCCGCTCGAAGGATCTAGCGAGCAGTACTTC.